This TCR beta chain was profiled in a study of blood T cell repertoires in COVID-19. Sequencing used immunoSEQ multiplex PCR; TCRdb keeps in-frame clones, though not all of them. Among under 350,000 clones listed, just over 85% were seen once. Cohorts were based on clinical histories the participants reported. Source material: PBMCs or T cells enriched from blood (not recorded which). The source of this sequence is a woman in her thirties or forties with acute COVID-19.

The CDR3 region has the DNA TGTGCCAGAAGCTGGGACGAGACCGGGACAGGGAGCACTGAAGCTTTCTTT. Protein product: CARSWDETGTGSTEAFF. The chain recombines TRBV5-3 with TRBJ1-1, with 9 bases identical to TRBD1. TRBV5-3 is marked as an open reading frame, function uncertain. Losses at the gene ends were 3 bases for V and 4 bases for J; bases not matched to a gene: 13. This CDR3 is built from 17 residues.